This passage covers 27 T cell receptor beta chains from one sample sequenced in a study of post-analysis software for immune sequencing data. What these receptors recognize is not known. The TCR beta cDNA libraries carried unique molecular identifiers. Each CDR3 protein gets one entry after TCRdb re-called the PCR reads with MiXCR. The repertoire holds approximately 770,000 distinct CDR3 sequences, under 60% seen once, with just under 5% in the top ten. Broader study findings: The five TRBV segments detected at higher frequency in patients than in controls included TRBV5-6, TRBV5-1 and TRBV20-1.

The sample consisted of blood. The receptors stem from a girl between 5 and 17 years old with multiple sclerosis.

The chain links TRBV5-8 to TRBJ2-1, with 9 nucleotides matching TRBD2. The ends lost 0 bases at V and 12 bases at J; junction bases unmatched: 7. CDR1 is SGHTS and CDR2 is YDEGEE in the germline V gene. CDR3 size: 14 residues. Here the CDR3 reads CASSLVLAGMGQFF. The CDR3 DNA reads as TGTGCCAGCAGCTTGGTTCTAGCGGGAATGGGGCAGTTCTTC.

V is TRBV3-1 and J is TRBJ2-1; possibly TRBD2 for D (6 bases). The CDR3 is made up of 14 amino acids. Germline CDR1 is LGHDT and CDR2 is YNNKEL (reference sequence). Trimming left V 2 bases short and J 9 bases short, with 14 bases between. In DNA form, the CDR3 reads TGTGCCAGCAGCCAACTCGGGAGCGGACGTGAGCAGTTCTTC. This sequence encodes CASSQLGSGREQFF.

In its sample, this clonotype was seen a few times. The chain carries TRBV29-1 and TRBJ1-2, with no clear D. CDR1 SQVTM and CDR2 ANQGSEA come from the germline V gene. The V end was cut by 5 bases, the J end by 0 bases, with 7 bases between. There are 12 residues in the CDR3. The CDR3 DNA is TGCAGCGTTCAGAATACTAACTATGGCTACACCTTC. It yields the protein CSVQNTNYGYTF.

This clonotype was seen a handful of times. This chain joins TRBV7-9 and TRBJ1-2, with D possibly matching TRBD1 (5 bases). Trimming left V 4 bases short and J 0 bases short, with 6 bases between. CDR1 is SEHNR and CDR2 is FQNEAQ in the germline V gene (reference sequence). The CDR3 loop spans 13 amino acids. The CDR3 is CASSSTANYGYTF. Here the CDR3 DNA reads TGTGCCAGCAGCTCGACAGCTAACTATGGCTACACCTTC.

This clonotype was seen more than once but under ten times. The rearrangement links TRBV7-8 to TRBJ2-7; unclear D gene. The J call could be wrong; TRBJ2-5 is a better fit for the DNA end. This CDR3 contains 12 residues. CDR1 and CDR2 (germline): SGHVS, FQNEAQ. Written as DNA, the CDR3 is TGTGCCAGCAGCTTAAACTCTGTGACCCAGTACTTC. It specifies CASSLNSVTQYF.

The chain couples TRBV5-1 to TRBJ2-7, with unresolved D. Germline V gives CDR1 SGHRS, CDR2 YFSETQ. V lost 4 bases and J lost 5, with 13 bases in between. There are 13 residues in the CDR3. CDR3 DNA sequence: TGCGCCAGCAGCCTCCCGGACGGAGACGAGCAGTACTTC. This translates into CASSLPDGDEQYF.

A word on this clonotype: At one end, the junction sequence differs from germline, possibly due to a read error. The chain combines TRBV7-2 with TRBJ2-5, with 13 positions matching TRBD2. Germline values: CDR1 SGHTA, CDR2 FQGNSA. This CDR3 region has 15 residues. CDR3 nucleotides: TGTGCCAGCAGCACCCTCGGACTAGCGGGAGATGAGCAGTACTTT. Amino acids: CASSTLGLAGDEQYF.

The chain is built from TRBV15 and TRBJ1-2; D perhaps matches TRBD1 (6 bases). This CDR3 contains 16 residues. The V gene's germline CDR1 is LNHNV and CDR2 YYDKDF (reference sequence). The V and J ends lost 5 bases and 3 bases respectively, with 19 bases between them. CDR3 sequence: CATSGYRTVRDYGYTF. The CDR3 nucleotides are TGTGCCACCAGCGGTTACAGGACAGTGAGGGACTATGGCTACACCTTC.

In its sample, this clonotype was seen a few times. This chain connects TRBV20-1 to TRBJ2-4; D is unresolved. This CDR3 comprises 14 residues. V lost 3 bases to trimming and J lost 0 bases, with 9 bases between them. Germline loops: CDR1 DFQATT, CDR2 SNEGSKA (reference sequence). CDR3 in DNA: TGCAGTGCTAGTGTTTGGGGAGCCAAAAACATTCAGTACTTC. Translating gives CSASVWGAKNIQYF.

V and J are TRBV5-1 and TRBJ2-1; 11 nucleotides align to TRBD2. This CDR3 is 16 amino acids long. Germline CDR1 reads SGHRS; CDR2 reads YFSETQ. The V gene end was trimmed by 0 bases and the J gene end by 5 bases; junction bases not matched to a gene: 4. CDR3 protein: CASSLEGTSGDNEQFF. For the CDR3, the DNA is TGCGCCAGCAGCTTGGAGGGGACTAGCGGTGACAATGAGCAGTTCTTC.

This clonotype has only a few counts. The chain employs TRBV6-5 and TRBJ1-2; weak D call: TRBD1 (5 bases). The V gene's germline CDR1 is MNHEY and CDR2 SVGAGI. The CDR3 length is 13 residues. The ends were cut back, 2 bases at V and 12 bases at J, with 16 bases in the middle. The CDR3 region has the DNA TGTGCCAGCAGTTACGGGGGGAGCGGTCCCAACACCTTC. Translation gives CASSYGGSGPNTF.

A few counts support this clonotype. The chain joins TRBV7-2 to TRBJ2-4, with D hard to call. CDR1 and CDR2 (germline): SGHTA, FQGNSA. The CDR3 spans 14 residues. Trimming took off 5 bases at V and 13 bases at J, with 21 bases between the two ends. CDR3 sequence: CASSPHTPDYMQYF. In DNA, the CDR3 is TGTGCCAGCAGCCCCCACACCCCGGATTATATGCAGTACTTC.

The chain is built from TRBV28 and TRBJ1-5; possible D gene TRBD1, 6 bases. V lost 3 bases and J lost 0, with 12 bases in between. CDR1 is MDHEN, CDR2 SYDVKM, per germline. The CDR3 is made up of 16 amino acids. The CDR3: CASSFEGGFSNQPQHF. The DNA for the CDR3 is TGTGCCAGCAGTTTCGAAGGGGGGTTTAGCAATCAGCCCCAGCATTTT.

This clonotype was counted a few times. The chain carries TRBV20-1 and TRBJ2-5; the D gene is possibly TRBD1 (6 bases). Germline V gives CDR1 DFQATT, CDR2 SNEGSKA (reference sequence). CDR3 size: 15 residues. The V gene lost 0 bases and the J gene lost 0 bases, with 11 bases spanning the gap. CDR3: CSAREGGSYQETQYF. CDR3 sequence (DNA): TGCAGTGCTAGAGAAGGGGGATCCTACCAAGAGACCCAGTACTTC.

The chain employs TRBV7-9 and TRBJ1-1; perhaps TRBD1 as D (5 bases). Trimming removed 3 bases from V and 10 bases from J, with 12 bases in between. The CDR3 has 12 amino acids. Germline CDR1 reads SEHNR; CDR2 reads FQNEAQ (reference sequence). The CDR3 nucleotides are TGTGCCAGCAGCTTGAGGTGGGACGGAGCTTTCTTT. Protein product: CASSLRWDGAFF.

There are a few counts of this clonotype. CDR3 coding DNA: TGCAGTGCTAGAGACGGGCGGGAGTGGAAAGAGACCCAGTACTTC. Its translation is CSARDGREWKETQYF. The rearrangement links TRBV20-1 to TRBJ2-5; 7 positions match TRBD2. V gave up 0 bases and J gave up 3 bases; unmatched junction bases: 7. This CDR3 contains 15 residues. Germline V gene sequence: CDR1 DFQATT, CDR2 SNEGSKA (reference sequence).

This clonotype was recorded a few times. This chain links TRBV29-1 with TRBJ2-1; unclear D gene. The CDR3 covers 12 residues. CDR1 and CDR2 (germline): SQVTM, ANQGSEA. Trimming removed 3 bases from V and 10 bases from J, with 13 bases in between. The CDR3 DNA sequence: TGCAGCGTTGATGTGGGGTTATGGGAGCAGTTCTTC. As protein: CSVDVGLWEQFF.

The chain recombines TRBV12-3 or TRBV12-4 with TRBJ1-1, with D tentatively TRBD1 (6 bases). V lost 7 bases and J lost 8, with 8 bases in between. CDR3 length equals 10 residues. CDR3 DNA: TGTGCCAGCAAACAGGGAGAAGCTTTCTTT. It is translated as CASKQGEAFF.

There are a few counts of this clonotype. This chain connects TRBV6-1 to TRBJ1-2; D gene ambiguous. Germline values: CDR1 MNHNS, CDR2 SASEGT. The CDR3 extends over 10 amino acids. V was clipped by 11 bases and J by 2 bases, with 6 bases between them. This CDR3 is CASANYGYTF. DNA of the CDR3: TGTGCCTCAGCCAACTATGGCTACACCTTC.

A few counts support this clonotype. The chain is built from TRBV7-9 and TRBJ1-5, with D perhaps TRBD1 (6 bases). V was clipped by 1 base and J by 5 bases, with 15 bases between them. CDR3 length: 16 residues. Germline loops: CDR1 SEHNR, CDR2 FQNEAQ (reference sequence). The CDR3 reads CASSLGIGGTHQPQHF. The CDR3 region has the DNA TGTGCCAGCAGCTTAGGGATAGGGGGTACACATCAGCCCCAGCATTTT.

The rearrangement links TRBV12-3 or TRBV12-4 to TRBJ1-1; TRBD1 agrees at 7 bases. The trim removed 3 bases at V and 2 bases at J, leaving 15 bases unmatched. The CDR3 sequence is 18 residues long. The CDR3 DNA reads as TGTGCCAGCAGTTTCTTATCATGGGACAGAGACTTAAACACTGAAGCTTTCTTT. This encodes CASSFLSWDRDLNTEAFF.

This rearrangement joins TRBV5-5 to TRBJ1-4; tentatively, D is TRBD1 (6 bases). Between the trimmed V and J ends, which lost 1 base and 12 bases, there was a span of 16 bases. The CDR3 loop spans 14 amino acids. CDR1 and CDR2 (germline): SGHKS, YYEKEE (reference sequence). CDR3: CASSLPTGGGELFF. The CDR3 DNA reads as TGTGCCAGCAGCTTGCCCACGGGAGGGGGGGAACTGTTTTTT. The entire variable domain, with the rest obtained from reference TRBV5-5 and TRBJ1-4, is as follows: DAGVTQSPTHLIKTRGQQVTLRCSPISGHKSVSWYQQVLGQGPQFIFQYYEKEERGRGNFPDRFSARQFPNYSSELNVNALLLGDSALYLCASSLPTGGGELFFGSGTQLSVL.

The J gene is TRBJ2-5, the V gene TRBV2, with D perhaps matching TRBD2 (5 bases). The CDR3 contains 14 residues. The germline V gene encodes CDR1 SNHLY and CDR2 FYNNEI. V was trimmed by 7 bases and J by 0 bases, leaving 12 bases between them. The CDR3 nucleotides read TGTGCCAGCACGGGAATTGAGGACCAAGAGACCCAGTACTTC. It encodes CASTGIEDQETQYF.

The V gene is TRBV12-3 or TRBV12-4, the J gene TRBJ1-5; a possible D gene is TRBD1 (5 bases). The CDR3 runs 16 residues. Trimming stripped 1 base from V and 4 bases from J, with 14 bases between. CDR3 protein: CASSLGPQGLNQPQHF. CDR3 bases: TGTGCCAGCAGTTTAGGGCCGCAGGGTTTAAATCAGCCCCAGCATTTT.

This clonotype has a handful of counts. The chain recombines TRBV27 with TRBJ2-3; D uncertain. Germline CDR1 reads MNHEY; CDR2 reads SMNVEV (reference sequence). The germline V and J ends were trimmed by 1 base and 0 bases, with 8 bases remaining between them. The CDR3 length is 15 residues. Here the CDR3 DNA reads TGTGCCAGCAGTTTATTCCTGGCTAGCACAGATACGCAGTATTTT. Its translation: CASSLFLASTDTQYF.

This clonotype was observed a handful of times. The CDR3 nucleotides are TGTGCCAGCAGCTTAGTTGGCGGGAGCGCCTACAATGAGCAGTTCTTC. This gives the protein CASSLVGGSAYNEQFF. V and J are TRBV13 and TRBJ2-1; 7 nucleotides agree with TRBD2. Germline values: CDR1 PRHDT, CDR2 FYEKMQ (reference sequence). CDR3 length: 16 amino acids. V gave up 1 base and J gave up 2 bases; unmatched junction bases: 5.

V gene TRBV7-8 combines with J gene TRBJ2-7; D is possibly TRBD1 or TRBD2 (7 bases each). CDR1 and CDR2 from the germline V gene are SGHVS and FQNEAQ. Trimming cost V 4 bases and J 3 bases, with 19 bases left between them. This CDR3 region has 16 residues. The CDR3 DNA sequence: TGTGCCAGCAGCTCCTTATCAGGGGGGGGTAACTACGAGCAGTACTTC. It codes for CASSSLSGGGNYEQYF.